A single sample gave rise to the 30 T cell receptor beta chains below, sequenced in a study of blood T cells in healthy people across ages (dated by TCRdb to about 2015). Library preparation used 5' RACE. TCRdb shows the sequencer as Illumina HiSeq 2500. A second PCR of about 6 to 12 cycles was run with a J-beta primer mix and a sample-barcoded 5' primer. TCRdb passed the public sequencing reads through fastp at Q25 and MiXCR, retaining productive beta sequences. Rows are unified per CDR3 protein, each entry keeping the most common DNA and genes. This sample lists some 1.6 million distinct CDR3 sequences; about 35% were detected once. The top ten constitute roughly 12% of the sample. What was sequenced was blood. Source of these receptors: a woman younger than 45 in good health.

Only a few counts were recorded for this clonotype. The chain carries TRBV12-3 or TRBV12-4 and TRBJ1-5; 7 bases agree with TRBD1. There are 13 residues in the CDR3. Trimming at V came to 8 bases and at J to 4 bases, leaving 5 bases not matched to a gene. CDR3 amino acids: CASQAGGNQPQHF. The CDR3 DNA is TGTGCCAGCCAGGCAGGGGGTAATCAGCCCCAGCATTTT.

This chain joins TRBV20-1 and TRBJ2-3; the D gene is possibly TRBD1 (5 bases). Germline CDR1 and CDR2: DFQATT and SNEGSKA (reference sequence). Trimming removed 6 bases from V and 4 bases from J, with 17 bases in between. This CDR3 comprises 14 residues. In DNA, the CDR3 is TGCAGTGCCCCAAAGGGGAATGTTCCAGATACGCAGTATTTT. Amino acids: CSAPKGNVPDTQYF.

This clonotype has only a few counts. This rearrangement joins TRBV27 to TRBJ2-5, with D tentatively TRBD1 (6 bases). Germline CDR1 and CDR2: MNHEY and SMNVEV (reference sequence). V gave up 4 bases and J gave up 1 base, with 16 bases separating them. There are 16 residues in the CDR3. This chain's CDR3 is CASSSQGARAQETQYF. The CDR3 region has the DNA TGTGCCAGCAGTTCACAGGGCGCCCGGGCCCAAGAGACCCAGTACTTC.

In its sample, this clonotype was seen a few times. The V call is TRBV20-1, the J call TRBJ2-1, with a weak D call TRBD2 (7 bases). The V end lost 1 base, the J end lost 0 bases, and 19 bases lay between the germline ends. CDR3 length: 18 residues. Germline V lookup: CDR1 DFQATT, CDR2 SNEGSKA (reference sequence). CDR3 bases: TGCAGTGCTAGAGGAGGGGGGGGCCAACTAAGCTCCTACAATGAGCAGTTCTTC. It specifies CSARGGGGQLSSYNEQFF.

This clonotype turned up a few times. This chain links TRBV18 with TRBJ1-1; a possible D gene is TRBD1 (5 bases). Trimming took off 5 bases at V and 5 bases at J, with 9 bases between the two ends. The CDR3 spans 12 residues. Germline lookup yields CDR1 KGHSH and CDR2 LQKENI. The CDR3 here is CASSKTETEAFF. As DNA, the CDR3 is TGTGCCAGCTCAAAGACAGAAACTGAAGCTTTCTTT.

This clonotype was detected ten times or more. The V gene is TRBV9, the J gene TRBJ2-1; perhaps TRBD2 as D (6 bases). CDR1 SGDLS and CDR2 YYNGEE come from the germline V gene. V dropped 4 bases and J dropped 0 bases, with 17 bases sitting between them. The length of the CDR3 is 17 residues. The CDR3 nucleotides read TGTGCCAGCAGCCTCCGGGGGAGTACGAGCTCCTACAATGAGCAGTTCTTC. Its translation is CASSLRGSTSSYNEQFF.

This clonotype was seen a handful of times. The rearrangement uses TRBV10-2 and TRBJ2-1, with D possibly TRBD2 on 7 matching bases. This CDR3 spans 14 amino acids. Germline V CDR1 and CDR2: WSHSY, SAAADI. Trimming stripped 3 bases from V and 2 bases from J, with 8 bases between. The CDR3 DNA is TGCGCCAGCAGTGACGGGGGGCCCTACAATGAGCAGTTCTTC. It codes for CASSDGGPYNEQFF.

This chain joins TRBV4-1 and TRBJ1-1; D not certain. The CDR3 is made up of 16 amino acids. The germline gives CDR1 MGHRA, CDR2 YSYEKL. V lost 2 bases, J lost 0 bases, and 13 bases lay in between. Written as DNA, the CDR3 is TGCGCCAGCAGCCAAAGATTTGGTGGGATGAACACTGAAGCTTTCTTT. Its translation: CASSQRFGGMNTEAFF.

The genes are TRBV5-1 and TRBJ2-7; 7 nucleotides match TRBD1. The CDR3 is 18 amino acids. The V gene end was trimmed by 0 bases and the J gene end by 2 bases; junction bases not matched to a gene: 14. In germline, CDR1 is SGHRS, CDR2 YFSETQ. CDR3 bases: TGCGCCAGCAGCTTGGCCCGCCCACAGGGGACCGACACCTACGAGCAGTACTTC. Protein product: CASSLARPQGTDTYEQYF.

This clonotype was seen repeatedly, ten times or more. The genes are TRBV28 and TRBJ2-3; 7 bases are shared with TRBD2. V lost 4 bases, J lost 7 bases, and 17 bases stayed unmatched. Germline-derived CDR1 and CDR2 are MDHEN and SYDVKM. The CDR3 has 17 amino acids. The CDR3 DNA follows: TGTGCCAGCAGTTCCCCGAAGGGGAGGGAGGGCATGAATACGCAGTATTTT. It translates to CASSSPKGREGMNTQYF.

Concerning this clonotype itself: With a much larger clone just one base away, this may be a read error. The chain has TRBV29-1 and TRBJ2-5; D is perhaps TRBD1 (5 bases). The closer fit of TRBJ2-7 to the DNA end suggests the J call may be wrong. CDR3 size: 13 residues. Germline CDR1 SQVTM, CDR2 ANQGSEA. The CDR3 DNA is TGCAGCGTTCCGAAACTTACAGGATTCGAGCAGTACTTC. Translating it yields CSVPKLTGFEQYF.

This clonotype appeared once. No conserved phenylalanine or tryptophan ends this CDR3, so it is likely a read error. The rearrangement joins TRBV5-1 to TRBJ2-3, with D unresolved. The CDR3 extends over 15 amino acids. In germline, CDR1 is SGHRS, CDR2 YFSETQ. Trimming shortened V by 0 bases and J by 0 bases, and 8 bases separated the two germline ends. DNA for the CDR3: TGCGCCAGCAGCTTGGGGATCACTAGCACAGATACGCAGTATTGT. Translation gives CASSLGITSTDTQYC.

This clonotype was counted only a few times. This rearrangement joins TRBV7-3 to TRBJ2-2; TRBD2 is a possible D gene (5 bases). Germline CDR1 reads SGHTA; CDR2 reads FQGTGA. The CDR3 has 14 residues. The germline V and J ends were trimmed by 2 bases and 6 bases, with 10 bases remaining between them. The CDR3 here is CASSLGNSAGELFF. DNA of the CDR3: TGTGCCAGCAGCTTAGGGAATAGCGCCGGGGAGCTGTTTTTT.

This clonotype appeared many times. The chain is built from TRBV12-3 or TRBV12-4 and TRBJ2-5, with D perhaps assigned TRBD1 or TRBD2 (6 bases each). The CDR3 loop spans 15 amino acids. Trimming cost V 5 bases and J 5 bases, with 18 bases left between them. DNA for the CDR3: TGTGCCAGCAGTAGGACGGGGGCAAGGGGGGAGACCCAGTACTTC. It yields the protein CASSRTGARGETQYF.

The rearrangement links TRBV12-3 or TRBV12-4 to TRBJ2-3, with unresolved D. Trimming removed 6 bases at V and 3 bases at J, with 16 bases between. This CDR3 has 15 residues. The DNA for the CDR3 is TGTGCCAGCAGGGCTACCCCTCACCTGACAGATACGCAGTATTTT. Its translation: CASRATPHLTDTQYF.

The rearrangement links TRBV20-1 to TRBJ2-1; D gene ambiguous. There are 14 residues in the CDR3. V was trimmed by 6 bases and J by 0 bases, leaving 12 bases between them. Germline CDR1 and CDR2: DFQATT and SNEGSKA (reference sequence). Here the CDR3 reads CSAENYHSYNEQFF. In DNA form, the CDR3 reads TGCAGTGCCGAGAACTACCACTCCTACAATGAGCAGTTCTTC.

This clonotype was detected only a few times. Mismatch with germline at one junction end may stem from a read error. V and J are TRBV7-3 and TRBJ2-5; the match to TRBD2 covers 8 bases. Germline CDR1 reads SGHTA; CDR2 reads FQGTGA. There are 16 residues in the CDR3. The CDR3 sequence is CANSPLGSGKKETQYF. CDR3 in DNA: TGTGCCAACAGCCCCCTGGGTAGCGGGAAGAAAGAGACCCAGTACTTC.

The chain recombines TRBV30 with TRBJ1-1, with 7 bases that match TRBD1. The CDR3 sequence is 12 residues long. V shed 8 bases, J shed 2 bases, and the junction held 5 bases outside the gene matches. CDR1 and CDR2 (germline): GTSNPN, SVGIG (reference sequence). CDR3 in amino acids: CAREGGNTEAFF. The CDR3 nucleotides read TGTGCCCGAGAAGGGGGCAACACTGAAGCTTTCTTT.

The chain combines TRBV21-1 with TRBJ2-1; the D call of TRBD2 is as the table states it, not checked on the DNA. TRBV21-1 is marked as a pseudogene. The CDR3 length is 21 residues. DNA of the CDR3: TGTGCCAGCAGCAAAGGGACTAGCGGGGCGAGGAACTTGGGCTCCTACAATGAGCAGTTCTTC. Translating gives CASSKGTSGARNLGSYNEQFF.

This chain connects TRBV27 to TRBJ2-7; 13 bases map to TRBD2. V shed 6 bases and J 6 bases; nucleotides not matched to a gene: 11. The CDR3 has 16 amino acids. Germline V gene data show CDR1 as MNHEY and CDR2 as SMNVEV (reference sequence). CDR3 amino acids: CASRDSGTSGTCEQYF. The CDR3 DNA sequence: TGTGCCAGCAGGGATTCGGGGACTAGCGGGACCTGCGAGCAGTACTTC.

The rearrangement uses TRBV11-2 and TRBJ2-7; D is unclear. The germline gives CDR1 SGHAT, CDR2 FQNNGV. Trimming removed 5 bases at V and 0 bases at J, with 14 bases between. This CDR3 is built from 15 residues. CDR3 sequence reads: CASSPPRLGSYEQYF. The CDR3 nucleotides are TGTGCCAGCAGCCCCCCTCGTCTGGGCTCCTACGAGCAGTACTTC.

V and J are TRBV5-1 and TRBJ2-3; D gene unclear. Germline V gene data show CDR1 as SGHRS and CDR2 as YFSETQ. Trimming stripped 4 bases from V and 4 bases from J, with 13 bases between. The CDR3 covers 14 residues. The CDR3 sequence is CASSGKGAADTQYF. CDR3 nucleotide sequence: TGCGCCAGCAGCGGAAAGGGTGCCGCAGATACGCAGTATTTT.

This clonotype was counted only a few times. The rearrangement links TRBV5-1 to TRBJ2-5, with TRBD2 matching 14 bases. This CDR3 has 17 residues. V shed 4 bases and J 0 bases; nucleotides not matched to a gene: 5. CDR1 is SGHRS and CDR2 is YFSETQ in the germline V gene. The CDR3 nucleotides are TGCGCCAGCAGCCCCGGACTAGCGGGAGGACACCAAGAGACCCAGTACTTC. Amino acids: CASSPGLAGGHQETQYF.

The J gene is TRBJ1-2, the V gene TRBV20-1, with 7 nucleotides matching TRBD1. V dropped 0 bases and J dropped 4; count of bases not matched to a gene: 5. The CDR3 runs 14 residues. Germline lookup yields CDR1 DFQATT and CDR2 SNEGSKA (reference sequence). CDR3 protein: CSARERAGGYGYTF. Written as DNA, the CDR3 is TGCAGTGCTAGAGAAAGGGCAGGGGGCTATGGCTACACCTTC.

The CDR3 spells CASSLVSTWEQRDTQYF. The CDR3 region has the DNA TGTGCCAGCAGCTTGGTTTCAACCTGGGAGCAAAGAGATACGCAGTATTTT. The chain has TRBV5-6 and TRBJ2-3; perhaps TRBD2 as D (5 bases). The V gene lost 0 bases and the J gene lost 5 bases, with 19 bases spanning the gap. This CDR3 spans 17 amino acids. The germline CDR1 and CDR2 sequences are SGHDT and YYEEEE.

This chain uses TRBV6-1 with TRBJ1-1; maybe TRBD1 (5 bases). V was pared by 4 bases and J by 10 bases, with 19 bases between. The germline CDR1 and CDR2 sequences are MNHNS and SASEGT. CDR3 length: 14 residues. CDR3 region: CASSVRPLHQGAFF. The CDR3 region has the DNA TGTGCCAGCAGTGTCCGACCGCTCCACCAGGGAGCTTTCTTT.

This clonotype turned up a few times. The CDR3: CASRTRVGIYEQYF. CDR3 DNA sequence: TGTGCCAGCAGAACCAGGGTGGGCATCTACGAGCAGTACTTC. V is TRBV6-1 and J is TRBJ2-7, with a tentative D call TRBD1 (5 bases). The V gene's germline CDR1 is MNHNS and CDR2 SASEGT. The CDR3 consists of 14 residues. V lost 6 bases, J lost 3 bases, and 15 bases lay in between.

This clonotype was observed at least ten times. The V gene is TRBV7-2, the J gene TRBJ2-5; 8 nucleotides line up with TRBD1. Per the germline V gene, CDR1 is SGHTA and CDR2 is FQGNSA. V was pared by 5 bases and J by 4 bases, with 3 bases of the junction left unmatched. This CDR3 has 13 residues. The CDR3 coding sequence is TGTGCCAGCAGCCCTACAGGGGGAGAGACCCAGTACTTC. This gives the protein CASSPTGGETQYF. Drawing the rest from reference TRBV7-2 and TRBJ2-5, the complete variable domain is GAGVSQSPSNKVTEKGKDVELRCDPISGHTALYWYRQSLGQGLEFLIYFQGNSAPDKSGLPSDRFSAERTGGSVSTLTIQRTQQEDSAVYLCASSPTGGETQYFGPGTRLLVL.

Many counts were recorded for this clonotype. The V and J genes are TRBV11-2 and TRBJ2-3; 9 bases line up with TRBD2. Losses at the gene ends were 6 bases for V and 5 bases for J; bases not matched to a gene: 6. Germline-derived CDR1 and CDR2 are SGHAT and FQNNGV. The CDR3 covers 14 residues. The CDR3 sequence is CASRVAGAGDTQYF. The DNA for the CDR3 is TGTGCCAGCAGGGTAGCGGGGGCAGGAGATACGCAGTATTTT. The full variable domain, its missing parts supplied by reference TRBV11-2 and TRBJ2-3, is EAGVAQSPRYKIIEKRQSVAFWCNPISGHATLYWYQQILGQGPKLLIQFQNNGVVDDSQLPKDRFSAERLKGVDSTLKIQPAKLEDSAVYLCASRVAGAGDTQYFGPGTRLTVL.

This chain links TRBV15 with TRBJ2-5; no definite D call. Germline CDR1 LNHNV, CDR2 YYDKDF (reference sequence). With 0 bases removed from V and 3 bases from J, the gap between germline ends came to 8 bases. The CDR3 extends over 14 amino acids. The CDR3 loop reads CATSRDYGEETQYF. CDR3 sequence (DNA): TGTGCCACCAGCAGAGATTACGGCGAAGAGACCCAGTACTTC.